Presented here are 20 T cell receptor beta chains from one specimen sequenced in a study of cytomegalovirus exposure and HLA in healthy donors. A multiplex PCR was run with 60 Vbeta primers and 13 Jbeta primers. Repertoires were generated with immunoSEQ multiplex PCR, while TCRdb's copy carries only in-frame clones and drops some. Found here are approximately 110,000 clones, roughly 71% of them singletons; the top ten hold under 6.5%. The sample taken for sequencing was PBMCs. The receptors were gathered from a woman aged 70-85 years in good health and CMV-seropositive.

V and J are TRBV5-1 and TRBJ1-1, with D unclear. CDR3 length: 13 residues. V lost 6 bases to trimming and J lost 3 bases, with 12 bases between them. CDR1 SGHRS and CDR2 YFSETQ come from the germline V gene. CDR3 bases: TGCGCCAGCAATCGGGGTTCGGACACTGAAGCTTTCTTT. Protein product: CASNRGSDTEAFF.

Only a few counts were recorded for this clone. The chain joins TRBV18 to TRBJ1-6; D not resolved. The germline gives CDR1 KGHSH, CDR2 LQKENI. This CDR3 is 17 amino acids long. Between the trimmed V and J ends, which lost 3 bases and 5 bases, there was a span of 17 bases. Here the CDR3 DNA reads TGTGCCAGCTCACCTCGGAGGGTTCAGCTCGATAATTCACCCCTCCACTTT. Translating it yields CASSPRRVQLDNSPLHF. Looking up the rest from reference TRBV18 and TRBJ1-6 gives the full variable domain: NAGVMQNPRHLVRRRGQEARLRCSPMKGHSHVYWYRQLPEEGLKFMVYLQKENIIDESGMPKERFSAEFPKEGPSILRIQQVVRGDSAAYFCASSPRRVQLDNSPLHFGNGTRLTVT.

V is TRBV7-2 and J is TRBJ2-7; 7 bases match TRBD2. The germline CDR1 and CDR2 sequences are SGHTA and FQGNSA. The V and J ends lost 4 bases and 3 bases, in that order; junction bases with no gene match: 9. The length of the CDR3 is 15 residues. CDR3 protein: CASSSRRAGFYEQYF. The CDR3 coding sequence is TGTGCCAGCAGCTCCCGGAGAGCGGGATTCTACGAGCAGTACTTC.

This clone appeared once. The chain is built from TRBV5-1 and TRBJ1-4, with D perhaps matching TRBD1 (5 bases). Deletions cut 0 bases from V and 0 bases from J, with 6 bases between. The CDR3 is 15 residues long. Germline CDR1 is SGHRS and CDR2 is YFSETQ. The CDR3, as DNA: TGCGCCAGCAGCTTGGGGACATCAACTAATGAAAAACTGTTTTTT. Translation: CASSLGTSTNEKLFF.

CDR3 amino acids: CASSQGSSGQETQYF. The CDR3 nucleotides are TGTGCCAGCAGCCAAGGGTCGAGCGGCCAAGAGACCCAGTACTTC. The chain is built from TRBV4-2 and TRBJ2-5, with D perhaps TRBD2 (5 bases). The germline gives CDR1 LGHNA, CDR2 YNFKEQ. The CDR3 loop spans 15 amino acids. V was shortened by 1 base and J by 1 base, with 10 bases between the two germline ends.

The chain employs TRBV6-5 and TRBJ1-1; D is perhaps TRBD1 (5 bases). The V and J ends lost 9 bases and 2 bases respectively, with 16 bases between them. Germline loops: CDR1 MNHEY, CDR2 SVGAGI. The CDR3 totals 14 residues. This chain's CDR3 is CARHETAYNTEAFF. In DNA, the CDR3 is TGTGCCAGACACGAGACAGCTTATAACACTGAAGCTTTCTTT.

The J gene is TRBJ2-3, the V gene TRBV7-9; D gene unclear. V gave up 1 base and J gave up 4 bases, with 6 bases separating them. CDR1 and CDR2 (germline): SEHNR, FQNEAQ (reference sequence). The CDR3 sequence is 13 residues long. CDR3 in amino acids: CASSLEIADTQYF. The CDR3 DNA is TGTGCCAGCAGCTTAGAAATCGCAGATACGCAGTATTTT. The variable domain in full, completed from reference TRBV7-9 and TRBJ2-3, reads DTGVSQNPRHKITKRGQNVTFRCDPISEHNRLYWYRQTLGQGPEFLTYFQNEAQLEKSRLLSDRFSAERPKGSFSTLEIQRTEQGDSAMYLCASSLEIADTQYFGPGTRLTVL.

The chain uses TRBV19 and TRBJ2-1; 7 nucleotides align to TRBD1. Germline V lookup: CDR1 LNHDA, CDR2 SQIVND (reference sequence). J lost 3 bases, V lost 6 bases, and 8 bases had no gene match. CDR3 length: 15 residues. CDR3 sequence (DNA): TGTGCCAGTAGATCCGGGACAGTGAACTACAATGAGCAGTTCTTC. It translates to CASRSGTVNYNEQFF.

Comment on this clone: In the same sample, other DNA sequences code for this CDR3. CDR3 sequence (DNA): TGTGCCAGCAGCCAATCGGGACAGGGATTCGAGCAGTACTTC. This translates into CASSQSGQGFEQYF. The chain links TRBV11-1 to TRBJ2-7; 9 bases map to TRBD1. J gave up 6 bases and V 5 bases, and 8 bases lay outside the gene matches. Germline loops: CDR1 SGHAT, CDR2 FQDESV (reference sequence). The CDR3 spans 14 residues.

This chain uses TRBV2 with TRBJ2-7, with 9 bases matching TRBD1. CDR1 and CDR2 (germline): SNHLY, FYNNEI. V dropped 5 bases and J dropped 3; count of bases not matched to a gene: 5. The CDR3 has 14 residues. CDR3 in amino acids: CASSQTGGHYEQYF. The CDR3 nucleotides are TGTGCCAGCAGTCAGACAGGGGGACACTACGAGCAGTACTTC.

The rearrangement links TRBV6-6 to TRBJ1-2; D is unclear. This CDR3 is 13 amino acids long. Germline V gene lookup returns CDR1 MNHNY and CDR2 SVGAGI (reference sequence). The CDR3 DNA reads TGTGCAATACGCAAGTCAGTTAACTATGGCTACACCTTC. It is translated as CAIRKSVNYGYTF.

The chain links TRBV10-1 to TRBJ1-2, with D possibly matching TRBD1 (6 bases). Germline CDR1 and CDR2: WNHNN and SYGVQD (reference sequence). The CDR3 loop spans 14 amino acids. Deletions cut 4 bases from V and 8 bases from J, with 17 bases between. The CDR3 spells CASSARDNGKGYTF. CDR3 sequence (DNA): TGCGCCAGCAGTGCCCGGGACAATGGTAAAGGCTACACCTTC.

The chain carries TRBV6-5 and TRBJ2-2, with D tentatively TRBD2 (6 bases). Germline loops: CDR1 MNHEY, CDR2 SVGAGI. V lost 2 bases to trimming and J lost 4 bases, with 11 bases between them. The CDR3 loop spans 15 amino acids. CDR3 residues: CASSYRGTSTGELFF. CDR3 nucleotides: TGTGCCAGCAGTTACCGTGGGACTTCCACCGGGGAGCTGTTTTTT.

This clone was found a few times. This sequence joins TRBV18 and TRBJ1-1; 7 bases are shared with TRBD1. This CDR3 is built from 15 residues. CDR1 and CDR2 from the germline V gene are KGHSH and LQKENI. The V segment lost 2 bases and the J segment 1 base; nucleotides outside the gene matches: 4. The CDR3 DNA sequence: TGTGCCAGCTCACCAGGCACAGGGGCGAACACTGAAGCTTTCTTT. This sequence encodes CASSPGTGANTEAFF.

This chain connects TRBV6-5 to TRBJ1-1; 7 positions agree with TRBD1. This CDR3 region has 15 residues. CDR1 and CDR2 from the germline V gene are MNHEY and SVGAGI. V dropped 5 bases and J dropped 0; count of bases not matched to a gene: 6. The chain's CDR3 is CASSPPGQLNTEAFF. CDR3 in DNA: TGTGCCAGCAGTCCCCCGGGACAGTTGAACACTGAAGCTTTCTTT.

This rearrangement joins TRBV7-2 to TRBJ2-5; 8 nucleotides align to TRBD1. Germline V lookup: CDR1 SGHTA, CDR2 FQGNSA. This CDR3 has 14 amino acids. V lost 4 bases and J lost 4; bases outside the gene matches: 5. The CDR3 spells CASSSTGVGETQYF. The CDR3, as DNA: TGTGCCAGCAGCTCGACAGGGGTTGGAGAGACCCAGTACTTC.

The genes are TRBV4-2 and TRBJ2-7; 11 bases agree with TRBD2. The junction had 2 bases not matched to a gene; V was cut back by 3 bases and J by 1 base. The CDR3 extends over 15 amino acids. Germline CDR1 reads LGHNA; CDR2 reads YNFKEQ. The CDR3 nucleotides read TGTGCCAGCAGCCAGACTAGCGGGGCGTCCTACGAGCAGTACTTC. Its translation is CASSQTSGASYEQYF.

CDR3 residues: CSVGAVEMNTEAFF. CDR3 nucleotide sequence: TGCAGCGTTGGGGCAGTCGAAATGAACACTGAAGCTTTCTTT. This chain links TRBV29-1 with TRBJ1-1; D ambiguous. V lost 4 bases to trimming and J lost 0 bases, with 12 bases between them. The CDR3 is 14 amino acids. Per germline, CDR1 SQVTM and CDR2 ANQGSEA.

This clone appeared once. The chain couples TRBV11-3 to TRBJ2-5; 9 bases are shared with TRBD2. Germline CDR1 and CDR2: SGHNT and YENEEA. The CDR3 covers 15 residues. With 5 bases clipped from V and 5 bases from J, the junction kept 9 bases outside the gene matches. CDR3: CASSRGRGGPETQYF. In nucleotides, the CDR3 is TGTGCCAGCAGCCGGGGGCGGGGGGGCCCTGAGACCCAGTACTTC.

The gene calls are TRBV5-1 and TRBJ1-1, with TRBD1 identical over 8 bases. Germline CDR1 reads SGHRS; CDR2 reads YFSETQ. The CDR3 runs to 17 residues. Trimming at V came to 1 base and at J to 1 base, leaving 9 bases not matched to a gene. The CDR3 DNA sequence: TGCGCCAGCAGCTTGTCCAGGGGGCGCGGGGCGAACACTGAAGCTTTCTTT. Amino acids: CASSLSRGRGANTEAFF. Using reference TRBV5-1 and TRBJ1-1 for the parts outside the CDR3, the full variable domain is KAGVTQTPRYLIKTRGQQVTLSCSPISGHRSVSWYQQTPGQGLQFLFEYFSETQRNKGNFPGRFSGRQFSNSRSEMNVSTLELGDSALYLCASSLSRGRGANTEAFFGQGTRLTVV.